This T cell receptor beta chain was found in a study of blood T cells in healthy people across ages. Each sample used at least 6 million PBMCs. Then a second PCR, running roughly 7 to 11 cycles, was carried out with a sample-barcoded 5' primer and a J-beta primer mix. The yield of each sample was at least 2.5 million CDR3-containing paired-end reads. TCRdb called the 5' RACE reads again in MiXCR, with one record for every CDR3 protein. The sample contains about 640,000 distinct CDR3 sequences, approximately 30% of which appear only once. V was clipped by 1 base and J by 4 bases, with 8 bases between them. The CDR3 spans 13 residues. The germline V gene encodes CDR1 SGHTA and CDR2 FQGTGA. The table lists this clonotype with many counts. Its antigen is as yet unknown. Just one base apart from a much larger clone, this may be a read error. Study outcomes and limitations: When set beside aged donors, long-lived donors presented more naive CD4+ cells and higher diversity.

The TCR was taken from a woman of 80 years or more in good health. Sequenced material: blood. The chain joins TRBV7-3 to TRBJ2-7, with D possibly matching TRBD1 (6 bases). The CDR3, as DNA: TGTGCCAGCAGCTTAAGCACAGGGTACGAGCAGTACTTC. This sequence encodes CASSLSTGYEQYF. The complete variable domain, with remaining parts taken from reference TRBV7-3 and TRBJ2-7, reads GAGVSQTPSNKVTEKGKYVELRCDPISGHTALYWYRQSLGQGPEFLIYFQGTGAADDSGLPNDRFFAVRPEGSVSTLKIQRTERGDSAVYLCASSLSTGYEQYFGPGTRLTVT.